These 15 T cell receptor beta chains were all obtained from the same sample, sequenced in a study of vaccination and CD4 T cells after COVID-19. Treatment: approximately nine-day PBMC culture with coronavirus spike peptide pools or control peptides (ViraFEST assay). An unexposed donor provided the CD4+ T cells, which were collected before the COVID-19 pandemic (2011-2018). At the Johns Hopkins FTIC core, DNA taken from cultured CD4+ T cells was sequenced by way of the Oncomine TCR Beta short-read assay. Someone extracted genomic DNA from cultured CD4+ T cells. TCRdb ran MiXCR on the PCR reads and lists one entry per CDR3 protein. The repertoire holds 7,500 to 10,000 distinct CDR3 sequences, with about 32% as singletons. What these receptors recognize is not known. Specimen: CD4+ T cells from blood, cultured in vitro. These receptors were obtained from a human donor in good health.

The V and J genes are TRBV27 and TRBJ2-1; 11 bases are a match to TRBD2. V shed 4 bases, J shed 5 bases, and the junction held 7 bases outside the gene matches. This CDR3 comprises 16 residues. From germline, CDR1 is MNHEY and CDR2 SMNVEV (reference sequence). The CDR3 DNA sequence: TGTGCCAGCAGTTCTTATGGGACTAGCGGAAACAATGAGCAGTTCTTC. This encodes CASSSYGTSGNNEQFF.

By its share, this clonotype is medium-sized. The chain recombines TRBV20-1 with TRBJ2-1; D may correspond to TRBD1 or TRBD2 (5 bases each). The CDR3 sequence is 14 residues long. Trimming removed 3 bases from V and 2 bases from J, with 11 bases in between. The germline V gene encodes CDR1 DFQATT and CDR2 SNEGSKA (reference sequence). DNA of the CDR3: TGCAGTGCTAGGGGGGTCTTTACCTACAATGAGCAGTTCTTC. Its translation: CSARGVFTYNEQFF.

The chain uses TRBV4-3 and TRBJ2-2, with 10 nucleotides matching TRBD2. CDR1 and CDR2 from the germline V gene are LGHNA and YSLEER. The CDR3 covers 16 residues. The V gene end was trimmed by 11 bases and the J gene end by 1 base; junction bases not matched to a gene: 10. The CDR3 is CASKPSGRRNTGELFF. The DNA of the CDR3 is TGCGCCTCCAAGCCTAGCGGGAGAAGGAACACCGGGGAGCTGTTTTTT.

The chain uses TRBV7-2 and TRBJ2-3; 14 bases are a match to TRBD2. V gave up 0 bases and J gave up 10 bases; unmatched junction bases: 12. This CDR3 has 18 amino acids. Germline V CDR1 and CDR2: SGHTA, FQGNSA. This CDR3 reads CASSLADRLAGGPWSQYF. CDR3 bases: TGTGCCAGCAGCTTAGCCGACCGACTAGCGGGAGGGCCGTGGTCGCAGTATTTT.

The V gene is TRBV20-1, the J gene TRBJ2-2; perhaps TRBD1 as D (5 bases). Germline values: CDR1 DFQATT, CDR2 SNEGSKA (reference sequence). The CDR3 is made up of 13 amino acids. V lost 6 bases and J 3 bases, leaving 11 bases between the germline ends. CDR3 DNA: TGCAGTGCCCGTAGGGGCTACACCGGGGAGCTGTTTTTT. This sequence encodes CSARRGYTGELFF.

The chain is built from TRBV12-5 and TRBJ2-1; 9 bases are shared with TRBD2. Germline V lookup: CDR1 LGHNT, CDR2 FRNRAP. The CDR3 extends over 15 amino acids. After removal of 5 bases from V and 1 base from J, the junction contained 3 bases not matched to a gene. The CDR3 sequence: CASGGAGGSYNEQFF. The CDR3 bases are TGTGCTAGTGGTGGGGCGGGAGGGTCCTACAATGAGCAGTTCTTC.

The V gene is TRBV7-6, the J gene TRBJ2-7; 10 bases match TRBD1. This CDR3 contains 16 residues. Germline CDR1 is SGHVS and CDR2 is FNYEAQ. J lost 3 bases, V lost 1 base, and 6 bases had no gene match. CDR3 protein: CASSLGGGTGVYEQYF. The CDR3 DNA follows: TGTGCCAGCAGCTTAGGAGGGGGGACAGGGGTCTACGAGCAGTACTTC. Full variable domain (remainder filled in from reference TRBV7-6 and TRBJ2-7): GAGVSQSPRYKVTKRGQDVALRCDPISGHVSLYWYRQALGQGPEFLTYFNYEAQQDKSGLPNDRFSAERPEGSISTLTIQRTEQRDSAMYRCASSLGGGTGVYEQYFGPGTRLTVT.

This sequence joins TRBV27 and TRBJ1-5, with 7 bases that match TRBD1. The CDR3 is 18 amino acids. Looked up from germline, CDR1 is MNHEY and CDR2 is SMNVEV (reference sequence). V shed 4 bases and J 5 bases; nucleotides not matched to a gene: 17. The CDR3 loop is CASSSRRSGQRTHQPQHF. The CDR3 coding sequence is TGTGCCAGCAGTTCCCGTCGATCGGGACAGAGAACCCATCAGCCCCAGCATTTT.

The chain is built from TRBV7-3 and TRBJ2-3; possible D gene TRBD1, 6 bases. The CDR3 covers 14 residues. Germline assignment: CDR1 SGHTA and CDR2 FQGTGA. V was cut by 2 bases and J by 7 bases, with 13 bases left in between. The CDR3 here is CASSLLEGVNTQYF. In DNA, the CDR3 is TGTGCCAGCAGCTTACTAGAGGGGGTAAATACGCAGTATTTT.

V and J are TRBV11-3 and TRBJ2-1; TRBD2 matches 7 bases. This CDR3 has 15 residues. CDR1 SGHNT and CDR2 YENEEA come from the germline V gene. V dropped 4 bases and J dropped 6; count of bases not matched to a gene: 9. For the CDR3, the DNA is TGTGCCAGCAGCTCTAGCGGCCCAGCGGGCAATGAGCAGTTCTTC. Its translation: CASSSSGPAGNEQFF.

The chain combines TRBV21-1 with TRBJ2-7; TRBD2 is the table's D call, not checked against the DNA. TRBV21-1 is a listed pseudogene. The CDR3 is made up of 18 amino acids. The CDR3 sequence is CASSKGPSWLQRGYEQYF. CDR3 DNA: TGTGCCAGCAGCAAAGGCCCATCCTGGTTGCAGCGGGGCTACGAGCAGTACTTC.

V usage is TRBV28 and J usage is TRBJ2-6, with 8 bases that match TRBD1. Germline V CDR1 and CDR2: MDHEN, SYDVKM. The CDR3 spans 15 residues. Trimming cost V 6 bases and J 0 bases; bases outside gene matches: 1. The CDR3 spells CASSQGASGANVLTF. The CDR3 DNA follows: TGTGCCAGCAGCCAGGGGGCCTCTGGGGCCAACGTCCTGACTTTC.

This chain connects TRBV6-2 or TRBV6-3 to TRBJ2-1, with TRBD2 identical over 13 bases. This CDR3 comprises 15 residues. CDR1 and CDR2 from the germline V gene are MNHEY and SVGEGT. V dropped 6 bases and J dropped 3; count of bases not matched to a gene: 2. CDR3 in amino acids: CASRGLAGLYNEQFF. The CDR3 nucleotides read TGTGCCAGCAGGGGACTAGCGGGACTCTACAATGAGCAGTTCTTC.

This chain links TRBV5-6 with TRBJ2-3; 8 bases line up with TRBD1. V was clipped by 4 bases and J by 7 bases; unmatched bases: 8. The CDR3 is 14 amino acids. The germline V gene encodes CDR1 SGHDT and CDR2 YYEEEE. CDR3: CASSTGQGAHTQYF. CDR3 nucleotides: TGTGCCAGCAGCACCGGGCAGGGGGCACATACGCAGTATTTT.

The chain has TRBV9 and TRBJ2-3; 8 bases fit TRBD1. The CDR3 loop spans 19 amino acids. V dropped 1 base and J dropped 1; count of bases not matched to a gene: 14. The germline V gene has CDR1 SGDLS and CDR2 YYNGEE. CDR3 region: CASSVSGGAAEVRTDTQYF. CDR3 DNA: TGTGCCAGCAGCGTATCAGGGGGCGCTGCGGAAGTCCGCACAGATACGCAGTATTTT.